These 6 T cell receptor beta chains were sequenced from one sample in a study of cytomegalovirus exposure and HLA in healthy donors. The PCR was carried out with 60 Vbeta primers and 13 Jbeta primers. This table comes from immunoSEQ multiplex PCR, and its TCRdb copy is limited to in-frame clones, with some not included. The sample carries 140,000 or so clones, 9.4% recorded once. The sample comprised PBMCs. All receptors derive from a male donor in good health and CMV-seronegative.

The rearrangement joins TRBV15 to TRBJ2-5; TRBD2 agrees at 7 bases. Germline values: CDR1 LNHNV, CDR2 YYDKDF (reference sequence). Trimming removed 3 bases from V and 5 bases from J; junction bases left unmatched: 9. The CDR3 is made up of 15 amino acids. The CDR3 DNA reads TGTGCCACCAGCAGCCGCGGGGGTCCAACGGAGACCCAGTACTTC. It is translated as CATSSRGGPTETQYF.

This clone was seen a few times. The rearrangement uses TRBV21-1 and TRBJ2-3; TRBD1 is the table's D call and was not checked against the DNA. TRBV21-1 counts as a pseudogene. The length of the CDR3 is 15 residues. The DNA for the CDR3 is TGTGCCAGCAGCAACCTCCAGAATATGACAGATACGCAGTATTTT. It codes for CASSNLQNMTDTQYF.

The V gene is TRBV2, the J gene TRBJ2-7; 7 bases align to TRBD1. The trim removed 7 bases at V and 0 bases at J, leaving 3 bases unmatched. Germline CDR1 and CDR2: SNHLY and FYNNEI. CDR3 length equals 13 residues. CDR3 nucleotides: TGTGCCAGCATGGGACAGAGCTCCTACGAGCAGTACTTC. It codes for CASMGQSSYEQYF. Complete variable domain (other parts from reference TRBV2 and TRBJ2-7): EPEVTQTPSHQVTQMGQEVILRCVPISNHLYFYWYRQILGQKVEFLVSFYNNEISEKSEIFDDQFSVERPDGSNFTLKIRSTKLEDSAMYFCASMGQSSYEQYFGPGTRLTVT.

The chain links TRBV4-2 to TRBJ2-1; weak D call: TRBD2 (5 bases). The CDR3 totals 12 residues. With 3 bases removed from V and 12 bases from J, the gap between germline ends came to 12 bases. CDR1 and CDR2 (germline): LGHNA, YNFKEQ. DNA of the CDR3: TGTGCCAGCAGCCATCCATACGAGGGGCAGTTCTTC. It translates to CASSHPYEGQFF.

The chain links TRBV9 to TRBJ2-7, with D possibly being TRBD2 (6 bases). Per germline, CDR1 SGDLS and CDR2 YYNGEE. Between the trimmed V and J ends, which lost 4 bases and 6 bases, there was a span of 20 bases. CDR3 length: 15 amino acids. CDR3 DNA sequence: TGTGCCAGCAGCCCCGCCGGGACTCCCCTCGGCGAGCAGTACTTC. This encodes CASSPAGTPLGEQYF.

Turning to this clone: This same CDR3 is encoded by further DNA sequences in the sample. This chain links TRBV27 with TRBJ1-2; the D gene is possibly TRBD1 (6 bases). The ends were cut back, 4 bases at V and 0 bases at J, with 12 bases in the middle. Germline V gives CDR1 MNHEY, CDR2 SMNVEV (reference sequence). The CDR3 runs to 15 residues. The DNA of the CDR3 is TGTGCCAGCAGTTCGCGAGACAGGCCTAACTATGGCTACACCTTC. Encoded protein: CASSSRDRPNYGYTF.